This TCR beta chain emerged from a study of cytomegalovirus exposure and HLA in healthy donors (dated by TCRdb to about 2017). Study-level background: According to a later analysis, one platform produced both the roughly 120 validation repertoires and the 730 or so repertoires of the first cohort. The aim of the study was to test whether cataloging public T cell receptors could identify signatures of past pathogen exposure. Besides the first cohort of 666 subjects, a separate validation cohort made up of over a hundred different subjects was used. To predict cytomegalovirus infection status, the study brought together high-throughput TCR immunosequencing, statistical association of individual TCRs with disease status, and machine learning. The study at large found these results: Most TCR sequences were seen in very few donors, while some public TCRs were found in many individuals. Of the cluster scores, approximately 94% were above 0 in a later analysis, which found that TCRs clustered in the first cohort also tended to co-occur in the 120 or so validation repertoires. The authors suggested that the approach could potentially be extended to other disease states and immunological phenotypes. A total of 164 TCR beta chains were listed by the study as associated with cytomegalovirus. A few of the identified cytomegalovirus-associated TCR beta chains were confirmed in vitro to be specific for cytomegalovirus antigens. The validation cohort had no HLA typing available for a later analysis, so co-occurrence within that cohort was assessed over all 120 or so repertoires. The classifier was reported to diagnose cytomegalovirus status with high specificity and sensitivity in both the original cohort and the validation cohort.

Donors formed part of the validation cohort, which comprised approximately 130 subjects and was distinct from the first cohort of 670 or so subjects. Libraries came from the immunoSEQ multiplex PCR assay. The original methods were these. To diagnose cytomegalovirus status from the catalog of TCR beta chain sequences, a statistical classification framework was built. TCRdb provides this immuneACCESS table in a form limited to in-frame rearrangements. Some clones are lacking; in checked studies, under half of them reflect an unresolved V gene, and why the rest are absent is not known. V, J and clone size are those of that table, while D and trimming were read from the DNA. Across this sample there are 100,000 to 150,000 clones, with roughly 95% seen only once. Jointly, the top ten make up less than 2% of the sample. The CDR3 starts with the cysteine, ends with the phenylalanine, and has 15 residues. Solely the CDR3 DNA is kept, with 45 bases framed from the first base. The germline V gene (reference sequence) specifies LNHDA as CDR1 and SQIVND as CDR2. The junction shows trimming of 3 bases on V and 0 bases on J, plus 9 bases between the germline ends.

Comments on this clone: Its antigen is currently not known. The input lacks base qualities; no much larger clone sits a single base away.

The V and J segments used are TRBV19 and TRBJ1-3; TRBD1 is a possible D gene, resting on 6 matching bases. Sequencing was done on a sample of PBMCs. The sequence was obtained from a man younger than 35 in good health and CMV-seronegative. The CDR3 reads CASSMGHISGNTIYF. The DNA sequence reads TGTGCCAGTAGTATGGGACACATCTCTGGAAACACCATATATTTT.